Listed below are T cell receptor beta chains from one sample, sequenced in a study of T cells in Graves' hyperthyroidism and ophthalmopathy. TCRdb analysed the multiplex PCR reads with MiXCR anew, one entry per CDR3 protein. The sample includes a few hundred thousand distinct CDR3 sequences, roughly 19% of them seen just once. Sequenced material: blood. These receptors all stem from a woman aged 18-35 years with Graves' hyperthyroidism. The CDR3 runs from the conserved cysteine through the conserved F or W. A D gene is named only where the DNA matches it firmly. Clone size is shown for a subset of rows, as once, few, many or a class of expanded clone.

>-|many|TRBV20-1|TRBJ1-1
TGCAGTGCTCCAATGGAAAACACTGAAGCTTTCTTT
CSAPMENTEAFF
>-|many|TRBV5-1|TRBJ1-1
TGCGCCAGCAGCTTGGTGTGGGGCGGGAACACTGAAGCTTTCTTT
CASSLVWGGNTEAFF
>-|many|TRBV13|TRBJ1-3
TGTGCCAGCAGCTCGGGTGTGGGATCTGGAAACACCATATATTTT
CASSSGVGSGNTIYF
>-|many|TRBV2|TRBJ2-7
TGTGCCAGCAGTGGGGAATGGGGGGTTCACTACGAGCAGTACTTC
CASSGEWGVHYEQYF
>-|few|TRBV20-1|TRBJ1-1
TGCAGTGCTAGAACGGCAGGGGAGAGGGACACTGAAGCTTTCTTT
CSARTAGERDTEAFF
>-|-|TRBV19|TRBJ1-5
TGTGCCAGTAGTATGGGTGAAGTACAGCCCCAGCATTTT
CASSMGEVQPQHF
>-|many|TRBV7-3|TRBJ2-2
TGTGCCAGCAGCTTAACGGGCGGCGGGGCCGGGGAGCTGTTTTTT
CASSLTGGGAGELFF
>-|many|TRBV6-7|TRBJ1-2
TGTGCCAGCAGTTACCCCCGGCTTCCTTCTAACTATGGCTACACCTTC
CASSYPRLPSNYGYTF
>-|many|TRBV4-1|TRBJ1-1
TGCGCCAGCAGCCACTCGGAGCTGGGGGCTGAAGCTTTCTTT
CASSHSELGAEAFF
>-|many|TRBV20-1|TRBJ2-5
TGCAGTGCTGGCTCCGGACAGCTTGGGAACTTC
CSAGSGQLGNF
>TRBD1|many|TRBV19|TRBJ1-5
TGTGCCAGTAGTAGGACAGGGGGCAGGGGCAATCAGCCCCAGCATTTT
CASSRTGGRGNQPQHF
>-|many|TRBV5-1|TRBJ2-2
TGCGCCAGCAGCTTCTATTCAGGGAACACCGGGGAGCTGTTTTTT
CASSFYSGNTGELFF
>-|once|TRBV11-2|TRBJ2-5
TGTGCCAGCAGCTTAGAAGCTGCTGCGGGGACCCAGTACTTC
CASSLEAAAGTQYF
>TRBD1|many|TRBV28|TRBJ2-5
TGTGCCAGCAGTGGATCCGGGACAGCGTACCAAGAGACCCAGTACTTC
CASSGSGTAYQETQYF
>TRBD2|many|TRBV20-1|TRBJ2-7
TGCAGTGCTAGTTGGAGGGTAGCGGGGGCCCTAAACTACGAGCAGTACTTC
CSASWRVAGALNYEQYF
>-|many|TRBV6-5|TRBJ2-2
TGTGCCACCCTCTCCTCCGGGGAGCTGTTTTTT
CATLSSGELFF
>-|-|TRBV5-1|TRBJ1-2
TGCGCCAGCAGCTCCACCAACCGGGGTGGCTATGGCTACACCTTC
CASSSTNRGGYGYTF
>TRBD1|many|TRBV5-1|TRBJ2-2
TGCGCCAGCAGCTTCGGGACAGCCCTCACCGGGGAGCTGTTTTTT
CASSFGTALTGELFF
>-|many|TRBV6-1|TRBJ1-2
TGTGCCAGCAGAGGAGACCTTGACGACGCGTATGGCTACACCTTC
CASRGDLDDAYGYTF
>TRBD1|many|TRBV6-1|TRBJ1-1
TGTGCCAGCAGTGAACGGGGACAGTACACTGAAGCTTTCTTT
CASSERGQYTEAFF
>TRBD1|many|TRBV2|TRBJ1-2
TGTGCCAGCAGTGGATACAGGGGGAACTATGGCTACACCTTC
CASSGYRGNYGYTF
>-|many|TRBV30|TRBJ1-5
TGTGCCTGGAGTCAAGTTGGGAGGGCGCGGCAGCCCCAGCATTTT
CAWSQVGRARQPQHF
>-|few|TRBV6-5|TRBJ2-4
TGTGCCAGCAGTTACCGCGGGACGGCCGACGTTCAGTACTTC
CASSYRGTADVQYF
>TRBD2|many|TRBV6-1|TRBJ2-5
TGTGCCAGCATTCAAGCGGGGAACGAAGAGACCCAGTACTTC
CASIQAGNEETQYF
>-|many|TRBV6-1|TRBJ1-3
TGTGCCAGCAGTGAAGGGGTCCTCTCCGGAAACACCATATATTTT
CASSEGVLSGNTIYF
>-|many|TRBV12-3/TRBV12-4|TRBJ1-1
TGTGCCAGCCTATTCGGAGGGGATATTGTCTTT
CASLFGGDIVF
>TRBD1|-|TRBV12-3/TRBV12-4|TRBJ1-2
TGTGCCAGCAGTCTCCGGGACAGGGACGATGGCTACACCTTC
CASSLRDRDDGYTF
>-|-|TRBV6-1|TRBJ2-7
TGTGCCAGCAGTGAACTCCCACCCTACGAGCAGTACTTC
CASSELPPYEQYF
>-|few|TRBV12-3/TRBV12-4|TRBJ1-1
TGTGTGCCTCGGCTTCTGAACACTGAAGCTTTCTTT
CVPRLLNTEAFF
>-|-|TRBV19|TRBJ2-2
TGTGCCAGTAGCCCTTTAATCCGGGGCGAGACGCGGGTGCTGTTTTTT
CASSPLIRGETRVLFF
>-|-|TRBV12-3/TRBV12-4|TRBJ2-7
TGTGCTAGCAGTTTTTTCCGACCCTTGCGGGTGGGCTTCCCCTACGAGCAGTACTTC
CASSFFRPLRVGFPYEQYF
>-|-|TRBV20-1|TRBJ1-2
TGCAGTGCTAGGTGGCGGATAGGTTTCTATGGCTACACCTTC
CSARWRIGFYGYTF
>-|many|TRBV27|TRBJ2-7
TGTGCCAGCAGTCCTAGGGCGGAAGCCTCCTACGAGCAGTACTTC
CASSPRAEASYEQYF
>TRBD2|few|TRBV15|TRBJ2-5
TGTGCCACCAGCGCCCCGGGACTAGCGGGGGGGCATGAGGAGACCCAGTACTTC
CATSAPGLAGGHEETQYF
>-|many|TRBV6-5|TRBJ1-5
TGTGCCAGCAGTTATATAGTACGGGATCAGCCCCAGCATTTT
CASSYIVRDQPQHF
>-|-|TRBV12-3/TRBV12-4|TRBJ2-5
TGTGCCAGCACCCAAGGTGGGGGAGAGACCCAGTACTTC
CASTQGGGETQYF
>TRBD1|many|TRBV28|TRBJ1-5
TGTGCCAGCAGTTATCCGGGACAGGGATTAGGCAATCAGCCCCAGCATTTT
CASSYPGQGLGNQPQHF